In this sample, the clone carrying this T cell receptor beta chain turned up many times. Time point denoted: before trial treatment. Each patient who was eligible had an advanced solid tumor with no tumor-infiltrating lymphocytes. The data are from a study of low-dose radiotherapy and immunotherapy resistance in tumors. Whole-study context: The regimen for patients comprised intravenous nivolumab 240 mg every two weeks plus intravenous ipilimumab 1 mg/kg every six weeks.

TRAV- and TRBV-specific primers primed first-strand cDNA, covering alpha and beta chains. PCR amplification of the TCRs was performed with Phusion for 20 PCR cycles, and it relied on a constant-region primer together with a V-primer adapter. In vitro transcription was used to amplify the isolated mRNA. TCRdb called the reads again in MiXCR, with one record for every CDR3 protein. The sample consists of under 95,000 distinct CDR3 sequences, over 15% of them appearing once. The receptor comes from a male donor with prostate cancer. Sequencing was performed on PBMCs, taken before treatment.

CDR3 DNA: TGCAGTGCTAGAGACGTGACGTCGAACACTGAAGCTTTCTTT. This codes for CSARDVTSNTEAFF. This chain links TRBV20-1 with TRBJ1-1; D remains ambiguous. The germline gives CDR1 DFQATT, CDR2 SNEGSKA (reference sequence). Between the trimmed V and J ends, which lost 0 bases and 1 base, there was a span of 9 bases. The CDR3 is made up of 14 amino acids.